This T cell receptor beta chain originates from a study of shared clonotypes between healthy human individuals. Study overall: CD4 naive cells filled three plates per donor, CD4 memory three, CD8 naive two and CD8 memory one. Broader study findings: The sharing of approximately 4.6% of naive CD4 clonotypes was seen across a handful of donors.

The CDR3 sequence is 11 residues long. From germline, CDR1 is LNHDA and CDR2 SQIVND (reference sequence). Trimming removed 1 base from V and 9 bases from J, with 4 bases in between. Sorted-subset replicate PCR reactions contained roughly 200 ng DNA, corresponding to about 30,000 T cell genomes. The method was immunoSEQ multiplex PCR; TCRdb's version includes in-frame clones alone and lacks a portion of them. The table lists 1,400,000 or so clones, 98% of them singletons, with approximately 0.4% in the top ten. As concerns this clone: As yet, its antigen is unknown.

Sequencing was performed on naive CD4+ T cells sorted from blood. The subset was: CD45RA+ positively selected. This clonotype was sampled from a young man in good health. This rearrangement joins TRBV19 to TRBJ2-1; no clear D. CDR3 nucleotide sequence: TGTGCCAGTAGTATAGGCAGTGAGCAGTTCTTC. Amino acids: CASSIGSEQFF. Full variable domain (outside the CDR3, taken from reference TRBV19 and TRBJ2-1): DGGITQSPKYLFRKEGQNVTLSCEQNLNHDAMYWYRQDPGQGLRLIYYSQIVNDFQKGDIAEGYSVSREKKESFPLTVTSAQKNPTAFYLCASSIGSEQFFGPGTRLTVL.